What follows describes a single TCR beta chain. Its antigen is as yet unknown. TCRdb reprocessed the reads with MiXCR, giving one entry per CDR3 protein. The table has 300,000 to 400,000 distinct CDR3 sequences, roughly 20% seen once. The data were taken from a study of T cell repertoires in cytomegalovirus infection. Study summary: From public TCR beta signatures came an indication of both CMV infection and matching HLA type. Overall study findings and caveats: The study found HLA-C-restricted CMV-specific TCR beta clonotypes dominating the ex vivo response. Of the TCR beta families, the public ones yielded a cumulative frequency that identified carriers of CMV plus the relevant HLA.

CDR1 DFQATT and CDR2 SNEGSKA come from the germline V gene (reference sequence). This CDR3 is 16 amino acids long. Trimming took 3 bases from V and 5 from J, leaving 22 bases between them. Source material: PBMCs. The clonotype comes from a human donor in good health (CMV status not recorded). Some clones in this sample may be carry-over from other donors' samples. The gene calls are TRBV20-1 and TRBJ2-5, with D possibly TRBD2 on 6 matching bases. CDR3 protein: CSARLATGTSRETQYF. The CDR3 bases are TGCAGTGCTAGGCTAGCCACCGGGACTTCGCGGGAGACCCAGTACTTC.